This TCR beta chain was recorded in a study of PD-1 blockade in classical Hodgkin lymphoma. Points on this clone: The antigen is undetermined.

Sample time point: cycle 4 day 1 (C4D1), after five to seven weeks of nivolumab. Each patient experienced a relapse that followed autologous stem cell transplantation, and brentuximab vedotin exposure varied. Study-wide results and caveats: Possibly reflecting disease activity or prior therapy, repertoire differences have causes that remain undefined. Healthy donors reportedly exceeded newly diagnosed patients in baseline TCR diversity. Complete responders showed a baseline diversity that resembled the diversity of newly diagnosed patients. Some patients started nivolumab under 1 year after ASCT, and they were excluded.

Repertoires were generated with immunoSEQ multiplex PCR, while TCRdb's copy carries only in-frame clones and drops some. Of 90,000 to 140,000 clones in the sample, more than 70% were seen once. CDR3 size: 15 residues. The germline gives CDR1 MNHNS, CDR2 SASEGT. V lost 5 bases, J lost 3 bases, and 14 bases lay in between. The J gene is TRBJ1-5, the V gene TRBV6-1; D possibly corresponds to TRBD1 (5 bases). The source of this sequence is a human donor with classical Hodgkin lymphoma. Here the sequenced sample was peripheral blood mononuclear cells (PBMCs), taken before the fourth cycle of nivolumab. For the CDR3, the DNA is TGTGCCAGCAGTCCACGAGGGACTACCAATCAGCCCCAGCATTTT. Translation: CASSPRGTTNQPQHF.